This T cell receptor (beta chain) was found in a study of blood T cell repertoires in COVID-19. The repertoire was sequenced with immunoSEQ multiplex PCR; TCRdb's copy has only in-frame clones and lacks some. The profile covers some 100,000 clones, with approximately 90% appearing a single time and under 20% taken by the ten largest. The sequenced material came from peripheral blood. The source of this sequence is a human donor with acute or convalescent COVID-19. The donor label of this sample is uncertain.

CDR3 region: CSVEGDRAYEQYF. CDR3 sequence (DNA): TGCAGCGTTGAAGGGGACAGAGCCTACGAGCAGTACTTC. The J gene is TRBJ2-7, the V gene TRBV29-1, with 7 bases lining up with TRBD1. This CDR3 is 13 amino acids long. Trimming removed 1 base from V and 2 bases from J; junction bases left unmatched: 2. Germline V CDR1 and CDR2: SQVTM, ANQGSEA.